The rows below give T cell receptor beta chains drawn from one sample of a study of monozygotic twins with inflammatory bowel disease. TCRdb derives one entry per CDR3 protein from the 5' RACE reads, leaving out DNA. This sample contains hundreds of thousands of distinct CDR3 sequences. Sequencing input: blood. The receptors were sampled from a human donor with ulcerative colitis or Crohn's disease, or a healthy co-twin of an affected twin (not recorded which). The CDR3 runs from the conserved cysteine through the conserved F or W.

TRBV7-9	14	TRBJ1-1	CATYESLSGAEAFF
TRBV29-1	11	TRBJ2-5	CSAKGAETQYF
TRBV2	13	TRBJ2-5	CASSERHGETQYF
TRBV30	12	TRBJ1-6	CAWTGQSGPLHF
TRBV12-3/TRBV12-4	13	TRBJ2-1	CASSFRGGNEQFF
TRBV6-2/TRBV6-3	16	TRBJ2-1	CASSLTSPSGGDEQFF
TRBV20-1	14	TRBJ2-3	CSGYRDTSTDTQYF
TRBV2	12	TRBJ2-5	CASRVAQETQYF
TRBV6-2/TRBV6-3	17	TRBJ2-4	CASSSAGTGLAKNMQYF
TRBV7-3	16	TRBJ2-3	CASAPGGRDRPDTQYF
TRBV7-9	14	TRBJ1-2	CASSLIPQGQLYTF
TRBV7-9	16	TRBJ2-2	CASSSAGPENTGELFF
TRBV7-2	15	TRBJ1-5	CASSKGQGSSEPQHF
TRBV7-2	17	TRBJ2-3	CASSLAGSGYSTDTQYF
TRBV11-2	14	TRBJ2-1	CASSPGTSVNEQFF
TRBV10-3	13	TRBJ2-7	CAISESEGNEQYF
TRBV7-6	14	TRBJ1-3	CASSTGSSGNTIYF
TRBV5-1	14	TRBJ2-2	CASLLRPDTGELFF
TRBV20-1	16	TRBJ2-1	CSARDPASGGVDEQFF
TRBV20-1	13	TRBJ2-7	CSARGVTVNEQYF
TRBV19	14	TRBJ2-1	CASTSGQRNNEQFF
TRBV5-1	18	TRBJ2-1	CASSLNPGDSQRYNEQFF
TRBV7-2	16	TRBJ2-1	CASSLGGGNRLNEQFF
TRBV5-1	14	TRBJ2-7	CASSLVGGAGEQYF
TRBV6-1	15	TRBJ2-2	CASSGQDTNTGELFF
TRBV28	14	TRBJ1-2	CASITGGRELGYTF
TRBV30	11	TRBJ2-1	CAWRAYNEQFF
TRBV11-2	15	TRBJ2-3	CASSFGLHSTDTQYF
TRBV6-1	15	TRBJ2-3	CASTDSGGRADTQYF
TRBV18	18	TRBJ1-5	CASSPIKTGTGGHQPQHF
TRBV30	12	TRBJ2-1	CAWRGLNNEQFF
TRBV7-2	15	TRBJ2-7	CASSRPTSGGYEQYF
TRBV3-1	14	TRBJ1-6	CASSLGTERSPLHF
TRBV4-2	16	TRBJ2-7	CASSQAGTLSGYEQYF
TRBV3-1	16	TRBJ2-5	CASSLTLGRYQETQYF
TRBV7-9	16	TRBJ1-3	CASSLFEAPSGNTIYF
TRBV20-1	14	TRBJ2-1	CSAPPAASVNEQCF
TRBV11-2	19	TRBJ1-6	CASSDRVRGLHGSNSPLHF
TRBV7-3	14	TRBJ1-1	CASSPDRFNTEAFF
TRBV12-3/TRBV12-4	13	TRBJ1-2	CASSRTGNYGYTF
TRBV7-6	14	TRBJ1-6	CASSPRGGNSPLHF
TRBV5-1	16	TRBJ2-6	CASSLVASSGANVLTF
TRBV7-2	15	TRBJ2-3	CASSSPGGAGDTQYF
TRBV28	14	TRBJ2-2	CASSSLTPGGELFF
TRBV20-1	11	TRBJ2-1	CSAWTSNEQFF